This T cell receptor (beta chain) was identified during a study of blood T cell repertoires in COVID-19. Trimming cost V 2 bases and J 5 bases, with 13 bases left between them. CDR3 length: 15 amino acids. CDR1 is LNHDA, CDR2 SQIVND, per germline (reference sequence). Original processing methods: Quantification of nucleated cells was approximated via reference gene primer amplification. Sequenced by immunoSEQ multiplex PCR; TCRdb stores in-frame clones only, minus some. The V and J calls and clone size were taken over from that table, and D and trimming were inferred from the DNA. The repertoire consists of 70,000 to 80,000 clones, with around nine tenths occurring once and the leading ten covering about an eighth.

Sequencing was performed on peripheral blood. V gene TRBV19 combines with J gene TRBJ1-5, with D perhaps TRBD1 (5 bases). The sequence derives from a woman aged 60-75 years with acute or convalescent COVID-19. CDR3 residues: CASSITPGGDQPQHF. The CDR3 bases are TGTGCCAGTAGTATAACCCCGGGGGGGGATCAGCCCCAGCATTTT.